This T cell receptor (beta chain) originates from a study of shared clonotypes between healthy human individuals (dated by TCRdb to the early 2020s). At the level of the whole study: The cohort included three men and a couple of women between 18 and 49 years of age. Blood TCR repertoires of several healthy adults were deeply sequenced to estimate repertoire size and the extent of clonotype sharing between individuals. To increase sequencing depth and limit assay-specific biases, different laboratories used diverse techniques to prepare libraries and sequence TCR repertoires. Each donor's leukapheresis produced roughly between about 0.9 and 9.5 billion PBMCs. For each donor, CD4 naive and CD4 memory were each run on three plates, CD8 naive on two plates, and CD8 memory on one plate. The paper as a whole reports these results and caveats: Based on pairwise subsampling, the degree of clonotype sharing among donors was expected to be affected by sequencing depth. Only blood was sampled, and tissue TCR repertoires likely differ from those in blood. Rarefaction of sorted-subset datasets indicated incomplete sequencing despite the large sequencing depth. Clonotypes shared by all four sorted-subset donors showed higher generation probabilities than non-shared clonotypes. Approximately 4.8% of naive CD4, 3.5% of naive CD8, about 2.4% of memory CD4, and 0.35% to 0.5% of memory CD8 clonotypes were shared across a few donors. Because the study included a small number of donors, the genetic and exposure-history diversity represented was limited. Naive subsets generally had larger estimated clonotype richness than memory subsets.

The donors were healthy, HIV-negative adults with no recently reported acute infections or vaccinations. Every donor was a Caucasian adult living in Nashville, Tennessee, USA. Magnetic negative selection was used to enrich CD4+ T cells, after which naive cells were positively selected on CD45RA and the negative fraction became the memory subset. After blood collection by leukapheresis, PBMCs were isolated using Ficoll-Histopaque density gradient centrifugation and then cryopreserved in the vapor phase of liquid nitrogen. Purity and quantity of every magnetically sorted T cell population were checked by analytical flow cytometry. Genomic DNA was isolated from every sorted fraction and measured by UV absorbance on a Nanodrop 2000c. For this clone: This clone's antigen is unknown. No much larger clone exists at a distance of one base, and base qualities are not known.

CDR1 SGHTA and CDR2 FQGNSA are derived from the germline V gene. V lost 0 bases and J lost 6 bases; the stretch between them is 11 bases long. The CDR3 covers 15 residues, taking in both the cysteine and the phenylalanine. The CDR3 DNA has 45 bases and is translated from base 1. Using the deep immunoSEQ assay, TCR CDR3 regions were amplified from genomic DNA by multiplex PCR. Extracted genomic DNA from each cell subset was spread evenly across all wells of several immunoSEQ 96-well plates, with each plate serving as a replicate. For sorted subsets, each replicate PCR was loaded with approximately 190 ng genomic DNA, equivalent to 25,000 to 35,000 T cell genomes. The purified libraries were quantified using a Qubit 3.0 fluorometer, sized with a Bioanalyzer 2100, and then quantified again using the KAPA Library Quantification kit. Every immunoSEQ 96-well plate was sequenced on a dedicated single-read 150-cycle Illumina NextSeq 550 flow cell. On the authors' methods: Because the immunoSEQ output held only junctional sequences and lacked quality scores, the filtering could not match the filtering applied to full-length reads. Sequences were annotated with PyIR, a Python wrapper for IgBLAST v1.9, and V/J genes and CDR3 were assigned using IMGT germline references. Reads were removed for weak V/J assignments (E-value above 1e-6), missing CDR3, stop codons, out-of-frame junctions, or ambiguous translated residues. V3J clonotypes were defined as sequences sharing the same inferred V gene, J gene, and CDR3 amino acid sequence. Percentage overlap between repertoires was computed as shared unique clonotypes divided by the size of the smaller repertoire. Richness of each repertoire was evaluated using RTK rarefaction, the Chao1 estimator, and Recon v2.1 estimates of unobserved clonotypes. OLGA was used to compute generation probabilities for all TCRbeta clonotypes that the gDNA method yielded from several donors. TCRdb retrieved this table from immuneACCESS and kept in-frame rearrangements only. Not all clones are present; in checked studies, unresolved V genes account for under half, and no reason is known for the remainder. V, J and clone size were drawn from that table, and D and trimming were deduced from the DNA. This sample gives 2 million to 2.5 million clones in total; around 93% of them show up just once. The biggest ten clones account for more than 0.35% of the sample.

The clonotype originates from a man aged 18 to 29 in good health. Some clones in this sample may be carry-over from other donors' samples. The chain couples TRBV7-2 to TRBJ1-4; TRBD1 is a possible D gene, resting on 6 matching bases. Sequencing was carried out using naive CD4+ T cells from PBMCs. The cell subset or site label of this sample denotes: CD45RA+ positively selected. The base sequence is TGTGCCAGCAGCTTAGCGGGGGCCTCGGATGAAAAACTGTTTTTT. This yields the protein CASSLAGASDEKLFF. With all but the CDR3 taken from the reference TRBV7-2 and TRBJ1-4 genes, the full variable domain is: GAGVSQSPSNKVTEKGKDVELRCDPISGHTALYWYRQSLGQGLEFLIYFQGNSAPDKSGLPSDRFSAERTGGSVSTLTIQRTQQEDSAVYLCASSLAGASDEKLFFGSGTQLSVL.